This section outlines one T cell receptor beta chain sequence together with its context. This specimen comes from a study of shared clonotypes between healthy human individuals. Germline-derived CDR1 and CDR2 are LNHNV and YYDKDF (reference sequence). The CDR3 consists of 16 residues. Losses at the gene ends were 1 base for V and 0 bases for J; bases not matched to a gene: 4. TCRdb's table, derived via immunoSEQ multiplex PCR, lists solely in-frame clones and lacks some. The table shows 2.3 million or so clones, with over 90% occurring only once. The source material was naive CD4+ T cells from PBMCs. Subset: CD45RA+ positively selected. The origin of this receptor is a man younger than 35 in good health. Some clones in this sample may be carry-over from other donors' samples. This chain uses TRBV15 with TRBJ1-1, with 8 bases that match TRBD1. CDR3 nucleotide sequence: TGTGCCACCAGCAGAGTGGGACAGGCGGTGAACACTGAAGCTTTCTTT. Residues: CATSRVGQAVNTEAFF.